The 24 T cell receptor beta chains in this list originate from one sample, sequenced in a study of cytomegalovirus exposure and HLA in healthy donors. PCR amplification relied on 60 Vbeta primers (plus 13 Jbeta primers). Profiled with immunoSEQ multiplex PCR; TCRdb holds only in-frame clones, not every one. The table includes fewer than 200,000 clones, about 77% detected once. What was sequenced was PBMCs. Receptors originate from a man between 60 and 75 years old in good health and CMV-seronegative.

The rearrangement joins TRBV4-2 to TRBJ2-7, with 9 bases lining up with TRBD1. The CDR3 totals 17 residues. Germline V lookup: CDR1 LGHNA, CDR2 YNFKEQ. V gave up 0 bases and J gave up 0 bases; unmatched junction bases: 6. The CDR3 DNA is TGTGCCAGCAGCCAAGATTGGGGACAGGGCGGCTCCTACGAGCAGTACTTC. Translation gives CASSQDWGQGGSYEQYF.

The V gene is TRBV30, the J gene TRBJ1-1, with D hard to call. Looked up from germline, CDR1 is GTSNPN and CDR2 is SVGIG (reference sequence). V dropped 4 bases and J dropped 0 bases, with 12 bases sitting between them. The CDR3 consists of 14 residues. The CDR3: CAWTHSSMNTEAFF. CDR3 DNA: TGTGCCTGGACCCACTCTTCCATGAACACTGAAGCTTTCTTT.

This clone was seen more than once but under ten times. The chain recombines TRBV2 with TRBJ1-4; 10 positions agree with TRBD1. This CDR3 comprises 14 residues. The germline V gene encodes CDR1 SNHLY and CDR2 FYNNEI. After removal of 5 bases from V and 8 bases from J, the junction contained 5 bases not matched to a gene. The CDR3 region is CASSRDRGREKLFF. CDR3 nucleotide sequence: TGTGCCAGCAGTCGGGACAGGGGCAGGGAAAAACTGTTTTTT.

The chain has TRBV18 and TRBJ1-2, with D maybe TRBD1 (6 bases). CDR3 length: 13 residues. The germline CDR1 and CDR2 sequences are KGHSH and LQKENI. Trimming stripped 5 bases from V and 8 bases from J, with 15 bases between. CDR3 protein: CASSEDRSLGYTF. CDR3 DNA sequence: TGTGCCAGCTCAGAAGACAGGAGTTTGGGCTACACCTTC.

The table lists this clone with a count of one. The chain couples TRBV10-3 to TRBJ2-1; D is possibly TRBD2 (7 bases). This CDR3 is built from 20 residues. V shed 5 bases and J shed 7 bases, with 33 bases lying between them. Germline assignment: CDR1 ENHRY and CDR2 SYGVKD. CDR3 in DNA: TGTGCCATCAGTCCCACGGGCTCGGAGGGGGGGCCAGGGATTTCTAATGAGCAGTTCTTC. This translates into CAISPTGSEGGPGISNEQFF.

CDR3 nucleotide sequence: TGTGCCAGCAGCCCGGGACCAGGGGCCATCTTTAGCACAGATACGCAGTATTTT. Translation: CASSPGPGAIFSTDTQYF. This chain joins TRBV7-8 and TRBJ2-3, with D perhaps TRBD1 (6 bases). The CDR3 is made up of 18 amino acids. The V end was cut by 5 bases, the J end by 0 bases, with 21 bases between. CDR1 is SGHVS, CDR2 FQNEAQ, per germline.

The J gene is TRBJ2-1, the V gene TRBV7-2; TRBD2 matches 10 bases. After removal of 1 base from V and 5 bases from J, the junction contained 2 bases not matched to a gene. Germline V CDR1 and CDR2: SGHTA, FQGNSA. The CDR3 loop spans 15 amino acids. DNA of the CDR3: TGTGCCAGCAGCTTAGAGGGACTAGCGAACAATGAGCAGTTCTTC. Protein product: CASSLEGLANNEQFF.

The genes are TRBV7-2 and TRBJ2-5, with TRBD1 matching over 8 bases. CDR3 length equals 18 residues. V trimming: 0 bases; J trimming: 5 bases; junction bases outside the gene matches: 14. Per germline, CDR1 SGHTA and CDR2 FQGNSA. The CDR3 DNA reads as TGTGCCAGCAGCTTAGCGCCTACATACGGACAGGGTAAGGAGACCCAGTACTTC. Protein sequence: CASSLAPTYGQGKETQYF.

The CDR3 loop is CASSLGTEQPQHF. CDR3 coding DNA: TGTGCCAGCAGCTTAGGGACAGAGCAGCCCCAGCATTTT. The rearrangement joins TRBV7-2 to TRBJ1-5; D might be TRBD1 (6 bases). In germline, CDR1 is SGHTA, CDR2 FQGNSA. This CDR3 contains 13 residues. V was pared by 1 base and J by 7 bases, with 8 bases between.

Concerning this clone itself: Germline and junction disagree at one end, which may indicate a read error. The chain has TRBV19 and TRBJ1-2; 10 bases fit TRBD1. Germline V gives CDR1 LNHDA, CDR2 SQIVND (reference sequence). There are 14 residues in the CDR3. The CDR3 nucleotides are TGTGCCAGTCTCCGGGACAGGGGTGACTATGGCTACCCCTTC. It specifies CASLRDRGDYGYPF.

The CDR3 sequence is CASSQYRTGTYEQYF. CDR3 DNA sequence: TGCGCCAGCAGCCAATATAGGACAGGGACCTACGAGCAGTACTTC. The chain has TRBV4-3 and TRBJ2-7, with 8 bases that match TRBD1. The germline gives CDR1 LGHNA, CDR2 YSLEER. V shed 2 bases, J shed 2 bases, and the junction held 5 bases outside the gene matches. The CDR3 is 15 residues long.

V is TRBV11-2 and J is TRBJ2-1; 13 nucleotides agree with TRBD2. Germline lookup yields CDR1 SGHAT and CDR2 FQNNGV. V dropped 4 bases and J dropped 9; count of bases not matched to a gene: 12. There are 17 residues in the CDR3. CDR3 DNA sequence: TGTGCCAGCAGCTCCCAACTAGCGGGGGGGCCGGCTGGTGAGCAGTTCTTC. Amino acids: CASSSQLAGGPAGEQFF.

The rearrangement links TRBV2 to TRBJ1-3; no definite D call. Germline CDR1 and CDR2: SNHLY and FYNNEI. The CDR3 length is 15 residues. Trimming pared 1 base from V and 3 bases from J, leaving 10 bases between. The CDR3 sequence: CASSEVPGVGNTIYF. DNA for the CDR3: TGTGCCAGCAGTGAAGTACCCGGGGTTGGAAACACCATATATTTT.

The chain combines TRBV7-9 with TRBJ2-5, with D hard to call. V lost 2 bases and J lost 2, with 12 bases in between. The germline gives CDR1 SEHNR, CDR2 FQNEAQ (reference sequence). The CDR3 sequence is 15 residues long. CDR3 residues: CASSLFLAVQETQYF. The CDR3 DNA is TGTGCCAGCAGCTTATTTTTGGCGGTACAAGAGACCCAGTACTTC.

V usage is TRBV12-5 and J usage is TRBJ1-3, with D uncertain. The V and J ends lost 0 bases and 4 bases respectively, with 7 bases between them. The CDR3 has 14 residues. The germline V gene has CDR1 LGHNT and CDR2 FRNRAP. In DNA, the CDR3 is TGTGCTAGTGGTTTGGTAGGAGGGGGAAACACCATATATTTT. Its translation is CASGLVGGGNTIYF.

The CDR3 DNA sequence: TGTGCCAGCAGCTTAGGTTCAGTTGCCCAGTACTTC. Amino acids: CASSLGSVAQYF. The chain recombines TRBV11-2 with TRBJ2-5; no clear D gene. Trimming took 1 base from V and 9 from J, leaving 9 bases between them. Germline-derived CDR1 and CDR2 are SGHAT and FQNNGV. The CDR3 extends over 12 amino acids.

This chain links TRBV4-3 with TRBJ2-3, with 7 bases aligning to TRBD2. The CDR3 totals 16 residues. V was clipped by 0 bases and J by 6 bases; unmatched bases: 9. Germline lookup yields CDR1 LGHNA and CDR2 YSLEER. CDR3 sequence (DNA): TGCGCCAGCAGCCAAGAAGGCGGGAGTGGTGTTGATACGCAGTATTTT. Translation: CASSQEGGSGVDTQYF.

This clone was detected only once. This sequence joins TRBV6-5 and TRBJ1-1, with 8 bases identical to TRBD1. CDR1 and CDR2 (germline): MNHEY, SVGAGI. Trimming cost V 8 bases and J 1 base; bases outside gene matches: 3. The CDR3 length is 13 residues. CDR3 coding DNA: TGTGCCAGCTCACAGGGGGAGAACACTGAAGCTTTCTTT. Protein product: CASSQGENTEAFF.

The CDR3 nucleotides are TGTGCCTGGAGTGGTGCAGGGGTAAGCAATCAGCCCCAGCATTTT. Protein: CAWSGAGVSNQPQHF. The chain recombines TRBV30 with TRBJ1-5; D might be TRBD1 (6 bases). The CDR3 loop spans 15 amino acids. V was shortened by 1 base and J by 1 base, with 11 bases between the two germline ends. Germline CDR1 is GTSNPN and CDR2 is SVGIG (reference sequence).

The rearrangement uses TRBV5-1 and TRBJ2-6; D remains unclear. With 4 bases removed from V and 0 bases from J, the gap between germline ends came to 2 bases. Germline assignment: CDR1 SGHRS and CDR2 YFSETQ. This CDR3 spans 13 amino acids. The CDR3: CASSHSGANVLTF. CDR3 coding DNA: TGCGCCAGCAGCCACTCTGGGGCCAACGTCCTGACTTTC.

J is TRBJ1-1 and V is TRBV6-4; D is unresolved. This CDR3 region has 13 residues. The V gene's germline CDR1 is MRHNA and CDR2 SNTAGT. Trimming pared 2 bases from V and 3 bases from J, leaving 7 bases between. This CDR3 is CASSDEAYTEAFF. The CDR3 DNA follows: TGTGCCAGCAGTGACGAGGCTTACACTGAAGCTTTCTTT.

This sequence joins TRBV10-3 and TRBJ2-2, with 11 bases that match TRBD2. The germline V gene encodes CDR1 ENHRY and CDR2 SYGVKD. The V segment lost 1 base and the J segment 7 bases; nucleotides outside the gene matches: 5. The CDR3 has 16 residues. The CDR3 region is CAISEFSGTSGGELFF. The CDR3 DNA is TGTGCCATCAGTGAGTTTTCCGGGACTAGCGGCGGGGAGCTGTTTTTT.

A single count supports this clone. The chain combines TRBV6-1 with TRBJ2-7, with a tentative D call TRBD2 (5 bases). Between the trimmed V and J ends, which lost 7 bases and 0 bases, there was a span of 16 bases. Germline CDR1 reads MNHNS; CDR2 reads SASEGT. This CDR3 spans 15 amino acids. CDR3 DNA sequence: TGTGCCAGCATCTCTCTAACGGGATCCTCCTACGAGCAGTACTTC. This codes for CASISLTGSSYEQYF.

The chain uses TRBV4-2 and TRBJ1-3, with TRBD1 as a possible D gene (5 bases). Germline V gene lookup returns CDR1 LGHNA and CDR2 YNFKEQ. The length of the CDR3 is 16 residues. With 0 bases removed from V and 0 bases from J, the gap between germline ends came to 9 bases. CDR3 nucleotide sequence: TGTGCCAGCAGCCAAGAAACAGGCCTCTCTGGAAACACCATATATTTT. Amino acids: CASSQETGLSGNTIYF.